A few counts support the clone carrying this T cell receptor beta chain. Its antigen remains unidentified. This specimen comes from a study of T-cell memory formation after mild COVID-19. Study details: The two donors had largely donor-specific TCR clusters.

General study findings and limits: Pre-infection memory showed some responding clones, and this suggested that cross-reactive memory joined. Among clones contracting day 15 to 85, CD4/CD8 was balanced, whereas later expanders leaned CD4+.

The CDR3 sequence is 18 residues long. In germline, CDR1 is SSHAT, CDR2 FNYEAQ (reference sequence). J was trimmed by 2 bases and V by 5 bases; bases with no gene match: 12. Amplification by 5'RACE using constant-segment primers produced TCR alpha and TCR beta cDNA libraries that carried sample barcodes and UMIs. TCRdb re-called the 5' RACE reads through MiXCR, storing one row per CDR3 protein. Of 470,000 or so distinct CDR3 sequences in the sample, approximately 18% were seen once. Material for sequencing was PBMCs or a T cell subset sorted from them (not recorded which). This sequence was found in an adult woman who had mild COVID-19 (a few samples of this study predate the infection). Cell type and time point are not known. The genes are TRBV7-7 and TRBJ2-5, with 12 bases aligning to TRBD2. Here the CDR3 DNA reads TGTGCCAGCAGCCGAAAGACTAGCGGGGGAAGTCTACAAGAGACCCAGTACTTC. It yields the protein CASSRKTSGGSLQETQYF.